The sample holds a few counts of the clone carrying this T cell receptor beta chain. Its matching antigen is unknown. This sample is part of a study of post-analysis software for immune sequencing data. Study-wide points: Multiple sclerosis was associated with a significant reduction in normalized Chao1 diversity relative to controls. Comparison of patients with controls showed four or five TRBV segments more frequent in patients, TRBV5-6, TRBV5-1 and TRBV20-1 among them.

Carried by the TCR beta cDNA libraries were unique molecular identifiers. TCRdb itself ran the PCR reads through MiXCR, one entry per CDR3 protein. The data contain 380,000 or so distinct CDR3 sequences, less than 35% of them singletons. Germline loops: CDR1 SGHVS, CDR2 FQNEAQ. Trimming removed 3 bases from V and 0 bases from J, with 9 bases in between. The CDR3 has 16 residues. V gene TRBV7-8 combines with J gene TRBJ2-6; D is perhaps TRBD1 (5 bases). The material sequenced was blood. The clonotype was recovered from a girl under 18 with multiple sclerosis. The CDR3 region has the DNA TGTGCCAGCAGCTTCCGACAGTCCTCTGGGGCCAACGTCCTGACTTTC. Residues: CASSFRQSSGANVLTF.